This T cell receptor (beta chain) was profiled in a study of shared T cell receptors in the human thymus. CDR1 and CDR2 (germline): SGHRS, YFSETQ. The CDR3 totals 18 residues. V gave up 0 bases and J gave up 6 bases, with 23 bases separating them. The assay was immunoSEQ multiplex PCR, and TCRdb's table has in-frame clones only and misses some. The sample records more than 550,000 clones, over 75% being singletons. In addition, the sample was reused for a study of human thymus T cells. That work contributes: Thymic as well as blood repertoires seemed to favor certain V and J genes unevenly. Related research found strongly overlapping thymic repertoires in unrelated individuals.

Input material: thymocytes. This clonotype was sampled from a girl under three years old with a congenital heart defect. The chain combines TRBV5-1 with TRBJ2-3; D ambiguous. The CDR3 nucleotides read TGCGCCAGCAGCTTGGCGATCGCGGCCGCCCCGACCTGGGATACGCAGTATTTT. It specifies CASSLAIAAAPTWDTQYF.